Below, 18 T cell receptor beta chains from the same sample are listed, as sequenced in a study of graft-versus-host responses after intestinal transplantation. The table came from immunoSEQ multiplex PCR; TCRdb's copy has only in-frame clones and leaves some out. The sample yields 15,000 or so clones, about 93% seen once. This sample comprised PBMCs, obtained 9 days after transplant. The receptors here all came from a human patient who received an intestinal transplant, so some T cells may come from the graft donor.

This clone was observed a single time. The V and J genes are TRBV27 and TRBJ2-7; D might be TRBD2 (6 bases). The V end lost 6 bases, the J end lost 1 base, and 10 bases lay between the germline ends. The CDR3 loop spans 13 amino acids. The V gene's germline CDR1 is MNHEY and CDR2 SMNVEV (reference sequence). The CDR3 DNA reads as TGTGCCAGCAGCTGGGGGGTTTCCTACGAGCAGTACTTC. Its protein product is CASSWGVSYEQYF.

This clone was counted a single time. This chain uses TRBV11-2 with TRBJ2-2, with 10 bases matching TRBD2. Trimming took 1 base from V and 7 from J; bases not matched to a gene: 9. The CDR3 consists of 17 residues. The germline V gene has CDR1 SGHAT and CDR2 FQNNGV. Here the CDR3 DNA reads TGTGCCAGCAGCTTAGCGATAGCGGGAGGTTCGGGCGGGGAGCTGTTTTTT. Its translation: CASSLAIAGGSGGELFF.

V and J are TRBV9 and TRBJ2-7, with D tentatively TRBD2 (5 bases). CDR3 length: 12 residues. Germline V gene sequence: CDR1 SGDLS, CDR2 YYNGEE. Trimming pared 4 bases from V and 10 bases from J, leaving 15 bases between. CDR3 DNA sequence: TGTGCCAGCAGCTCGCGCGAGGGCCCTCAGTACTTC. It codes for CASSSREGPQYF.

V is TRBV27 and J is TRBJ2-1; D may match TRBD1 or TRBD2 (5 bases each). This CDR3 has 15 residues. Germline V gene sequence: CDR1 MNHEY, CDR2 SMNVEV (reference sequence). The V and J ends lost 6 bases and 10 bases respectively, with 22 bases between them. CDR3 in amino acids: CASSTTGTLYGEQFF. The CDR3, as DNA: TGTGCCAGCAGCACGACCGGGACCCTATACGGGGAGCAGTTCTTC.

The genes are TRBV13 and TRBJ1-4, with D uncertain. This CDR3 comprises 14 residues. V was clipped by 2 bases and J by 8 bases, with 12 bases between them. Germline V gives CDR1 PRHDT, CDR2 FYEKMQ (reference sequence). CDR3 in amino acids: CASSLMAGREKLFF. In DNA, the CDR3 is TGTGCCAGCAGCTTAATGGCCGGGCGCGAAAAACTGTTTTTT.

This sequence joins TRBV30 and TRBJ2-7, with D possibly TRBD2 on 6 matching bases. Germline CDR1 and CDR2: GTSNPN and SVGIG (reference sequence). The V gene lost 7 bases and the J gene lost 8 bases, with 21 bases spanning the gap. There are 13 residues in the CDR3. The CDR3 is CALNRDWGDKQYF. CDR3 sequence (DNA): TGTGCCTTAAACCGGGACTGGGGTGACAAGCAGTACTTC.

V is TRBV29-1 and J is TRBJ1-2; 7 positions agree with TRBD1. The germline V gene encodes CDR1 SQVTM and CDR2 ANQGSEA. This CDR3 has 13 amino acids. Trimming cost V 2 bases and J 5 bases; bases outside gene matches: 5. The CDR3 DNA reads TGCAGCGTTGAAAGGGACAGCTTTTATGGCTACACCTTC. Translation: CSVERDSFYGYTF.

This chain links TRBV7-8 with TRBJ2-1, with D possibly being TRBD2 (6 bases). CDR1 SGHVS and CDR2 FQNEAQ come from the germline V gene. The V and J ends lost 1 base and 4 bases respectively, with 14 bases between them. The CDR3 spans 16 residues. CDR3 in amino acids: CASSLVPGGRYNEQFF. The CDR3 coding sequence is TGTGCCAGCAGCTTAGTTCCCGGGGGAAGGTACAATGAGCAGTTCTTC.

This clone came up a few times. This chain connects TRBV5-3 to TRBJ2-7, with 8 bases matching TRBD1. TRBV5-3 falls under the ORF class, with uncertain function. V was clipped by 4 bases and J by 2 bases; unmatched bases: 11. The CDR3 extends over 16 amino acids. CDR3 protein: CARSAQGGILTYEQYF. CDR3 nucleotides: TGTGCCAGAAGCGCACAGGGGGGAATTCTTACCTACGAGCAGTACTTC.

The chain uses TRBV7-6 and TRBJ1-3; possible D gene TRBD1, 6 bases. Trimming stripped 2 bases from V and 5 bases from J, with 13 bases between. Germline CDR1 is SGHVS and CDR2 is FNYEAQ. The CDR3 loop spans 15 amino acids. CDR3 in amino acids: CASSLQGTLRNTIYF. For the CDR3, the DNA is TGTGCCAGCAGCTTACAGGGGACATTAAGAAACACCATATATTTT.

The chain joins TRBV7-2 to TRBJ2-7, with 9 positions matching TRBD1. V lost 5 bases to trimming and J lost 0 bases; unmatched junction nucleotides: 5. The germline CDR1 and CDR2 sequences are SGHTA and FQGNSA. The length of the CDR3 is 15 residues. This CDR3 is CASSPGTGYSYEQYF. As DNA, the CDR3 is TGTGCCAGCAGCCCCGGGACAGGGTACTCCTACGAGCAGTACTTC.

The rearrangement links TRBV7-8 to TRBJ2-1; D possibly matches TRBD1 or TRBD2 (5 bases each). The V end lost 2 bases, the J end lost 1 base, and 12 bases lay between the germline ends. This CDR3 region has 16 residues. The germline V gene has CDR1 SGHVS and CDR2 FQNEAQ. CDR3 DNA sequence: TGTGCCAGCAGCTTATTGGGGGAGACGTCCTACAATGAGCAGTTCTTC. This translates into CASSLLGETSYNEQFF.

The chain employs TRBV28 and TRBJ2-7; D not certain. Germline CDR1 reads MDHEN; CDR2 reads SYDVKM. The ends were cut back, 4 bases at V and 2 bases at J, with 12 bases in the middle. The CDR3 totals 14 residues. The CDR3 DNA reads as TGTGCCAGCAGTTATCCTGCGGCTACCTACGAGCAGTACTTC. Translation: CASSYPAATYEQYF.

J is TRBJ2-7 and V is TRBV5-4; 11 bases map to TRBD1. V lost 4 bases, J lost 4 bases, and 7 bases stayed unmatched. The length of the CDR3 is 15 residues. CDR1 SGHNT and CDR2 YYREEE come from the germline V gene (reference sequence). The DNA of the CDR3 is TGTGCCAGCAGCAACCGGACAGGGGGCTGGTACGAGCAGTACTTC. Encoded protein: CASSNRTGGWYEQYF. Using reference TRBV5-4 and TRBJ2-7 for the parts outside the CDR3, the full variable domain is ETGVTQSPTHLIKTRGQQVTLRCSSQSGHNTVSWYQQALGQGPQFIFQYYREEENGRGNFPPRFSGLQFPNYSSELNVNALELDDSALYLCASSNRTGGWYEQYFGPGTRLTVT.

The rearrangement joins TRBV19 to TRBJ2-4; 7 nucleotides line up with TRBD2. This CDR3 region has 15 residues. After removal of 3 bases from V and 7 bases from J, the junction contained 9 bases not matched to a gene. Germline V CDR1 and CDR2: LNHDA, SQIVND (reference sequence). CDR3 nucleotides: TGTGCCAGTAGTATCGGGGTTTGGGAGGGGAACATTCAGTACTTC. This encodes CASSIGVWEGNIQYF.

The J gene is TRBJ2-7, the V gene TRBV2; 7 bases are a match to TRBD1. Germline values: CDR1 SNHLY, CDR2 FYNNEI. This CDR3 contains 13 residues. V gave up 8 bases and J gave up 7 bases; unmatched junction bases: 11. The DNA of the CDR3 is TGTGCCAGCTTTGAGGCAGGGGGACGGGAGCAGTACTTC. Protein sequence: CASFEAGGREQYF.

The CDR3 protein is CASSEWGAATGELFF. DNA of the CDR3: TGTGCCAGCAGCGAGTGGGGGGCCGCTACCGGGGAGCTGTTTTTT. The V and J genes are TRBV7-8 and TRBJ2-2; D might be TRBD1 or TRBD2, each matching 6 bases. Trimming left V 5 bases short and J 5 bases short, with 15 bases between. This CDR3 has 15 amino acids. Germline values: CDR1 SGHVS, CDR2 FQNEAQ.

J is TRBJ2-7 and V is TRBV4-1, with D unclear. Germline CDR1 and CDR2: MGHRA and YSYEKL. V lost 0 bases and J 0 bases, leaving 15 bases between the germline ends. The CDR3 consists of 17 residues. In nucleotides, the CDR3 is TGCGCCAGCAGCCAAGATTTCTTCCTTAGGAGCTCCTACGAGCAGTACTTC. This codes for CASSQDFFLRSSYEQYF.